The text below deals with one TCR beta chain. The protocol was immunoSEQ multiplex PCR, while the TCRdb copy is restricted to in-frame clones and leaves out a portion. The data show 250,000 to 300,000 clones, about 89% seen once. The data stem from a study of blood T cell repertoires in COVID-19. The CDR3 is 14 residues long. Germline-derived CDR1 and CDR2 are SNHLY and FYNNEI. J gave up 6 bases and V 7 bases, and 6 bases lay outside the gene matches. This chain uses TRBV2 with TRBJ2-2; 9 nucleotides agree with TRBD1. The sequenced sample consisted of peripheral blood. This TCR was sampled from a woman aged 55 to 70 with acute or convalescent COVID-19. The chain's CDR3 is CASIIQGASGELFF. The CDR3 DNA reads as TGTGCCAGCATTATACAGGGGGCGTCCGGGGAGCTGTTTTTT. Combining the CDR3 with reference TRBV2 and TRBJ2-2 gives the whole variable domain EPEVTQTPSHQVTQMGQEVILRCVPISNHLYFYWYRQILGQKVEFLVSFYNNEISEKSEIFDDQFSVERPDGSNFTLKIRSTKLEDSAMYFCASIIQGASGELFFGEGSRLTVL.